This T cell receptor (beta chain) was recovered during a study of T cells in Graves' hyperthyroidism and ophthalmopathy (dated by TCRdb to about 2019). Context from the whole study: Peripheral blood was collected at initial diagnosis, before any treatment. A discovery cohort of fewer than 110 patients, 43 with Graves' ophthalmopathy and approximately 60 with stable Graves' hyperthyroidism, was used to find distinguishing TCR V-J signatures. Whether ophthalmopathy could be predicted prospectively was tested in an independent validation cohort made up of 18 to 20 hyperthyroidism patients plus 17 patients who later progressed to ophthalmopathy. The paper describes TCR Vbeta CDR3 sequencing of around 140 peripheral blood samples, made up of approximately 40 ophthalmopathy patients, some 76 hyperthyroidism patients and about 17 progressor patients. The 85 to 100 discovery patients were randomly split 7:3 into training and test sets. After sampling, hyperthyroidism patients received methimazole starting at 30 mg daily, and ophthalmopathy patients received high-dose intravenous methylprednisolone. Thyroid tissue and blood T-cell repertoires from about six Graves' hyperthyroidism patients were also compared in the study. The study at large found these results: Most expanded thyroid clonotypes (frequency above 0.001) were also detected in blood, a finding suggesting that blood repertoires may reflect thyroid immune responses. No statistical method was used to set the sample size in advance, and investigators knew the group allocation. In validation, the model predicted progression to ophthalmopathy with just under 71% sensitivity and roughly 72% specificity, a median of around six months before onset. A model built on a 13 V-J signature distinguished ophthalmopathy from stable hyperthyroidism, reaching approximately 89% sensitivity and about 81% specificity in cross-validation and 80%/75% in testing.

TCR beta CDR3 regions were amplified from RNA transcripts. For the first round of RT-PCR on the TCR CDR3, the HTBI primer set was used together with the Qiagen OneStep RT-PCR kit. The libraries were constructed in a second round of multiplex PCR and then size-selected and purified. Libraries were sequenced paired-end with 100 bp reads on an Illumina HiSeq2000. In the paper's pipeline: Raw data were processed with SOAPnuke, discarding reads with adapters, uncalled bases, mean Phred below 15, or no exact constant-primer or identifier match. High-quality paired reads were merged using COPE v1.2.5, and each unique nucleotide sequence was defined as a clonotype. Clonotypes were aligned to IMGT TRBV, TRBD and TRBJ reference segments using MiTCR v1.1. Analysis was restricted to V-J combinations with a frequency above 0.0001, which covered about 99% of repertoires. The TCS score was defined as the ratio of F50 (clonal expansion) to E x V (chaos), calculated using BLOSUM62-based TCRdist between CDR3 peptides within each V-J. Welch's t-statistics and random forest reduced 514 V-J features to around 14, which were used in a naive Bayes classifier (R e1071). TCRdb ran its own pipeline on the public reads, namely fastp trimming at Q25 and MiXCR clone calling, and kept in-frame beta chains. Under each unique CDR3 protein, matching rows form one entry showing the most common genes and DNA. TCRdb, not the original authors, processed these V and J calls. In this sample the table shows about 96,000 distinct CDR3 sequences, about half of which occur a single time. The top ten clonotypes cover less than 30% of the sample.

Stable Graves' hyperthyroidism was defined as the absence of progression to ophthalmopathy over 18 months of follow-up. Hyperthyroidism patients were newly diagnosed, had a disease duration of under 2 months, and were aged 18 to 65 years. Any patient with an uncontrolled infection, another autoimmune disease, pregnancy or lactation was excluded. Diagnoses were based on clinical symptoms, serum thyroxine and TRAb, thyroid ultrasound and orbital computed tomography. PBMCs were separated from under 11 ml of fresh peripheral blood using Ficoll-Paque density gradient centrifugation. Total RNA was extracted using Trizol reagent, and RNA quality was assessed on an Agilent 2100 Bioanalyzer. CDR1 and CDR2, per the germline V gene (reference sequence), are DFQATT and SNEGSKA. V sheds 2 bases and J sheds 3 bases, leaving 20 bases between their ends. The CDR3 goes from the cysteine to the phenylalanine over 16 residues. Only the CDR3 portion is preserved as DNA: 48 bases, with reading frame beginning at the first base.

This clonotype was detected many times. No cognate antigen has been identified for it. It has no much larger one-base neighbor in the sample; base qualities were not kept. The sequencing sample was made of blood. The chain employs TRBV20-1 and TRBJ2-7; the D call is possibly TRBD1 or TRBD2, each sharing 5 bases. The sequence was obtained from a woman aged 40 to 50 with Graves' hyperthyroidism. CDR3 protein: CSARSGRRADLYEQYF. The nucleotide sequence is TGCAGTGCTAGATCGGGGCGTCGGGCGGACCTCTACGAGCAGTACTTC.